Below, one T cell receptor beta chain is given with its context. Its antigen is undetermined. This CDR3 has 19 amino acids. This sample is part of a study of T cell responses to AZD1222 COVID-19 vaccine. Points from the study as a whole: Spike-specific TCR breadth and depth went up after people got two AZD1222 doses. Close to half of all spike-specific TCRs reportedly target regions of the variants that are unmutated. Vaccine-associated CD4 TCRs ranged over spike, dominating at 160-218 and 743-854. Repertoire sampling happened only post peak T cell response.

TCRdb's table, derived via immunoSEQ multiplex PCR, lists solely in-frame clones and lacks some. This table has tens of thousands of clones, around 80% appearing once. The chain recombines TRBV21-1 with TRBJ1-5; TRBD1, as called in the table, went unchecked against the DNA. TRBV21-1 is a pseudogene locus. The source was peripheral blood, collected 28 days after the second AZD1222 dose. The receptor's source is an adult who received the AZD1222 COVID-19 vaccine. This chain's CDR3 is CASSKVYGYRDGSNQPQHF. The CDR3, as DNA: TGTGCCAGCAGCAAAGTGTATGGGTACAGGGATGGGAGCAATCAGCCCCAGCATTTT.